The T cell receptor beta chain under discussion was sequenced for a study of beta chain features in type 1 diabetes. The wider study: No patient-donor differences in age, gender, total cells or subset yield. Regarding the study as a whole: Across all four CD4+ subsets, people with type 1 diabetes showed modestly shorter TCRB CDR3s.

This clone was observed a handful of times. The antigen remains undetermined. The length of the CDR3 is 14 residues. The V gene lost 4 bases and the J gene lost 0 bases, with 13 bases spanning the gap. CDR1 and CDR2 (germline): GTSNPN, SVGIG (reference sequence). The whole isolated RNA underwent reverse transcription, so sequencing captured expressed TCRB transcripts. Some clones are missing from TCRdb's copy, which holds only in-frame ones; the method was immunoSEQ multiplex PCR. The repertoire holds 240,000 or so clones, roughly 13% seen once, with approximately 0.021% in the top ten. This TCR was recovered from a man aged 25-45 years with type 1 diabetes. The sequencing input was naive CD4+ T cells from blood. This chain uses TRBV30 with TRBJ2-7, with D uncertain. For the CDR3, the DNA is TGTGCCTGGAATGCCCAACCCGGCTCCTACGAGCAGTACTTC. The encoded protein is CAWNAQPGSYEQYF.